The rows below give T cell receptor beta chains drawn from one sample of a study of blood T cell repertoires in COVID-19. Method: immunoSEQ multiplex PCR; TCRdb's copy keeps in-frame clones and lacks some. Of approximately 150,000 clones listed, around 82% are singletons. Sequenced sample: peripheral blood. These receptors all stem from a man aged 55-75 years with acute or convalescent COVID-19. CDR3s include the opening cysteine and the closing phenylalanine or tryptophan. D genes are given only for firm matches. The size field is filled for only some rows; it gives once, few, many or a size class.

V gene,J gene,D gene,clone size,CDR3 DNA,CDR3 protein
TRBV29-1,TRBJ1-2,TRBD1,few,TGCAGCGTACCGGGACAGGGGGTCTATGGCTACACCTTC,CSVPGQGVYGYTF
TRBV19,TRBJ2-2,.,once,TGTGCCAGTAGTACCCAGGTCCGGACCGGGGAGCTGTTTTTT,CASSTQVRTGELFF
TRBV7-2,TRBJ2-7,.,.,TGTGCCAGCAGCGACCGACGGGGTGCCTCCTACGAGCAGTACTTC,CASSDRRGASYEQYF
TRBV9,TRBJ2-2,TRBD2,.,TGTGCCAGCAGTCGAATTAGCGGGAGGGACACCGGGGAGCTGTTTTTT,CASSRISGRDTGELFF
TRBV7-9,TRBJ2-1,TRBD2,.,TGTGCCAGCAGGCGCAGACTAGCGGGAGGGGAGGGCAATGAGCAGTTCTTC,CASRRRLAGGEGNEQFF
TRBV7-5,TRBJ1-5,.,.,TGTGCCAGAAGCTTCCGGGACAGGGGAGTAAAGTATAATCAGCCCCAGCATTTT,CARSFRDRGVKYNQPQHF
TRBV19,TRBJ1-5,TRBD1,.,TGTGCCAGTAGTACCGGGACAACAGGGGGGCAGCCCCAGCATTTT,CASSTGTTGGQPQHF
TRBV19,TRBJ2-1,TRBD2,.,TGTGCCAGTACCCCACTCAGGCTAGCGGGAGGACCCAATGAGCAGTTCTTC,CASTPLRLAGGPNEQFF
TRBV5-5,TRBJ2-7,TRBD2,few,TGTGCCAGCAGCTTGTTAGCGGGGGGGCCGGGCGAGCAGTACTTC,CASSLLAGGPGEQYF
TRBV10-1,TRBJ1-2,TRBD1,.,TGCGCCAAACAGGGGGCAAGGGGCTACACCTTC,CAKQGARGYTF
TRBV7-9,TRBJ2-7,TRBD2,.,TGTGCCAGCAGTTTTACTGATGGGACTAGCCCCCCCTACGAGCAGTACTTC,CASSFTDGTSPPYEQYF
TRBV6-5,TRBJ1-2,.,.,TGTGCCAGCAAACGTGGGCCCGACAGGAACTATGGCTACACCTTC,CASKRGPDRNYGYTF
TRBV19,TRBJ2-3,TRBD1,.,TGTGCCAGTAAGACAGGGACCCCCACAGATACGCAGTATTTT,CASKTGTPTDTQYF
TRBV28,TRBJ2-7,TRBD2,.,TGTGCCAGCAGTTTCCTCTCCGGGACTAGCTCGACCTACGAGCAGTACTTC,CASSFLSGTSSTYEQYF
TRBV27,TRBJ2-7,TRBD2,once,TGTGCCAGCAGCCCGACGGGGGGGACCTACGAGCAGTACTTC,CASSPTGGTYEQYF
TRBV7-7,TRBJ2-2,.,.,TGTGCCAGCAGCTTAGTGACAGCTAACACCGGGGAGCTGTTTTTT,CASSLVTANTGELFF
TRBV5-1,TRBJ1-4,.,.,TGCGCCAGCAGCTTACACGGGCCCGGGGGGGCTAATGAAAAACTGTTTTTT,CASSLHGPGGANEKLFF
TRBV5-1,TRBJ1-4,.,.,TGCGCCAGCAGCTTGGACGAGCGGGACCCAAATGAAAAACTGTTTTTT,CASSLDERDPNEKLFF
TRBV27,TRBJ1-3,.,.,TGTGCCAGCAGTTCTCGACAGGCCTCTGGAAACACCATATATTTT,CASSSRQASGNTIYF
TRBV11-2,TRBJ1-1,.,.,TGTGCCAGCAGCTTAGACGGGGGTGTTCGGGGAGCTTTCTTT,CASSLDGGVRGAFF
TRBV24-1,TRBJ2-3,.,.,TGTGCCACCAGTGAGAGGGGGAACCTAGATACGCAGTATTTT,CATSERGNLDTQYF
TRBV5-1,TRBJ2-5,TRBD2,.,TGCGCCAGCAGCGGGCTAGCGGGAGGGGAGACCCAGTACTTC,CASSGLAGGETQYF
TRBV27,TRBJ2-3,.,.,TGTGCCAGCAGTCGACACCCTCGCACAGATACGCAGTATTTT,CASSRHPRTDTQYF
TRBV12-5,TRBJ2-1,.,.,TGTGCTAGTGGTTCCGACAGGTTCTCCTACAATGAGCAGTTCTTC,CASGSDRFSYNEQFF
TRBV14,TRBJ2-7,TRBD2,.,TGTGCCAGCAGCCCCAGGACTAGCTTAGACGAGCAGTACTTC,CASSPRTSLDEQYF
TRBV4-1,TRBJ2-7,TRBD1,.,TGCGCCAGCAGCCCTCGGACAGGCCCGGCGAGTGAGCAGTACTTC,CASSPRTGPASEQYF
TRBV6-5,TRBJ1-5,TRBD1,.,TGTGCCAGCAGGGCTGGGACAGTCGAGCATTTT,CASRAGTVEHF
TRBV5-1,TRBJ1-1,TRBD1,.,TGCGCCAGCAGCCCCGTACAGGGGGCTGGAAGGACTGAAGCTTTCTTT,CASSPVQGAGRTEAFF
TRBV10-1,TRBJ2-1,TRBD1,.,TGCGCCAGCAGCCGGGGACAGGGGAGGTCCTACAATGAGCAGTTCTTC,CASSRGQGRSYNEQFF
TRBV10-3,TRBJ1-2,TRBD1,once,TGTGCCATCAGTGACGTCGACAGGGGAACTAACTATGGCTACACCTTC,CAISDVDRGTNYGYTF
TRBV30,TRBJ2-1,TRBD1,.,TGTGCCTGGAGTGCAGGGGGCTCCTACAATGAGCAGTTCTTC,CAWSAGGSYNEQFF
TRBV11-2,TRBJ2-1,.,.,TGTGCCAGCAGCACCTATAGGCGGGGAGGAAATGAGCAGTTCTTC,CASSTYRRGGNEQFF
TRBV7-2,TRBJ1-1,TRBD1,.,TGTGCCAGCAGCCCAGAGACAGGGTACGGGGAGAACACTGAAGCTTTCTTT,CASSPETGYGENTEAFF
TRBV7-9,TRBJ2-5,TRBD1,.,TGTGCCAGCAGCTCTCGGGACAGGGGGATAGAGACCCAGTACTTC,CASSSRDRGIETQYF